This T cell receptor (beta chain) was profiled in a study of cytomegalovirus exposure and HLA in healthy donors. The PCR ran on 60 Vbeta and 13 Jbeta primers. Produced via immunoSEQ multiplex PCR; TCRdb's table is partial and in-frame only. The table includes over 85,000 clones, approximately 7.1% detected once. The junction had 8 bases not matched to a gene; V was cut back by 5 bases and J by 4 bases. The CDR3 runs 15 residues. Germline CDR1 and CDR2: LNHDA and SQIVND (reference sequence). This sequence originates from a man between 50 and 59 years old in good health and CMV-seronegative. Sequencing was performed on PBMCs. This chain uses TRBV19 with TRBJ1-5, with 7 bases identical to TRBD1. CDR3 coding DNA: TGTGCCAGTAGTGTGAACAGGGGAATTAATCAGCCCCAGCATTTT. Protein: CASSVNRGINQPQHF.